This T cell receptor beta chain is from a study of T cell responses to AZD1222 COVID-19 vaccine. Clones were read by immunoSEQ multiplex PCR, and TCRdb kept only the in-frame ones, dropping some. The sample has 20,000 or so clones, approximately 80% seen once. This clone was picked up one time. V lost 4 bases to trimming and J lost 3 bases; unmatched junction nucleotides: 9. The CDR3 is 15 amino acids. Per germline, CDR1 SGDLS and CDR2 YYNGEE. The origin of this receptor is an adult who received the AZD1222 COVID-19 vaccine. The sequencing used peripheral blood, collected 28 days after the second AZD1222 dose. The J gene is TRBJ1-2, the V gene TRBV9, with 7 bases lining up with TRBD1. CDR3 nucleotide sequence: TGTGCCAGCAGCCGAGACAGGGTTGGAGACTATGGCTACACCTTC. It is translated as CASSRDRVGDYGYTF.